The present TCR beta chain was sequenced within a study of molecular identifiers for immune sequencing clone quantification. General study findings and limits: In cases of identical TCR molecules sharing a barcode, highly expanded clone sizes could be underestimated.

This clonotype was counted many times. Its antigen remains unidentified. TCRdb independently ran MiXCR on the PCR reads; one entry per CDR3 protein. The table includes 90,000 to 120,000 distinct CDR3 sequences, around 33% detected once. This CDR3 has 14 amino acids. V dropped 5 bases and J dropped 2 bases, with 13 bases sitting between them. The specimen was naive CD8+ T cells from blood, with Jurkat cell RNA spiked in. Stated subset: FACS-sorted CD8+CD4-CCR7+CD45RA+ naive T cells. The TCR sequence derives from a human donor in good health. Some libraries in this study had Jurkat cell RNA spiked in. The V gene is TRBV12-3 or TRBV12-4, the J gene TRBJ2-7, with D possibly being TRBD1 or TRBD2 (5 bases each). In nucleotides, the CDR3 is TGTGCCAGCAGTCCCGGGACCTCCCCCTACGAGCAGTACTTC. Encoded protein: CASSPGTSPYEQYF.